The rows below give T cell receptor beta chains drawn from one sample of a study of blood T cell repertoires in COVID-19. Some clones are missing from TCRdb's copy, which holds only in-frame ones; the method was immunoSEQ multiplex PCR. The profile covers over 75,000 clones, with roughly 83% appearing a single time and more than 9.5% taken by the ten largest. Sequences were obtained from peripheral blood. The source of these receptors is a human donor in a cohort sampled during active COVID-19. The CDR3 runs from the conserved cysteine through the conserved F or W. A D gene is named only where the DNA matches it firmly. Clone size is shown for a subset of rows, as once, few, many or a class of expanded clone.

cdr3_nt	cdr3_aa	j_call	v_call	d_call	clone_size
TGTGCCAGCAGCTTAGGGTCAGGGGGCGGCGGTGAAAAACTGTTTTTT	CASSLGSGGGGEKLFF	TRBJ1-4	TRBV7-2	TRBD1	NA
TGCGCCAGCAGCTTTCTACAGGGGGCTCAAGAGACCCAGTACTTC	CASSFLQGAQETQYF	TRBJ2-5	TRBV5-1	TRBD1	NA
TGTGCCAGCAGTTCCCTAGCGGGAGGAGAGACCCAGTACTTC	CASSSLAGGETQYF	TRBJ2-5	TRBV28	TRBD2	NA
TGTGCCAGCAGCGCCGGTCAGAACACTGAAGCTTTCTTT	CASSAGQNTEAFF	TRBJ1-1	TRBV7-6	NA	NA
TGTGCCAGCAGGACAGGGGGCGGAATAAGTGAGCAGTTCTTC	CASRTGGGISEQFF	TRBJ2-1	TRBV28	TRBD1	few
TGTGCCAGCTCACCGGACAGGTTCAAAATAAGGGACGAGCAGTACTTC	CASSPDRFKIRDEQYF	TRBJ2-7	TRBV18	TRBD1	NA
TGCGCCAGCAGCTCCTTGGGGGGGATGAACACTGAAGCTTTCTTT	CASSSLGGMNTEAFF	TRBJ1-1	TRBV5-1	NA	NA
TGTGCCAGCAGCTTAGTTGGGACAGGGAACGAGCAGTACTTC	CASSLVGTGNEQYF	TRBJ2-7	TRBV7-9	TRBD1	NA
TGTGCCACCAGTGACTCGACAGGCTCTGGAAACACCATATATTTT	CATSDSTGSGNTIYF	TRBJ1-3	TRBV24-1	NA	NA
TGCAGCGTCCAGGGGGATAGCAATCAGCCCCAGCATTTT	CSVQGDSNQPQHF	TRBJ1-5	TRBV29-1	TRBD1	once
TGTGCCAGCCAGGGACTAGCTGAGACCCAGTACTTC	CASQGLAETQYF	TRBJ2-5	TRBV2	TRBD2	NA
TGCGCCAGCAGCTTGGGTAGTCAGAACACTGAAGCTTTCTTT	CASSLGSQNTEAFF	TRBJ1-1	TRBV5-1	NA	NA
TGTGCCAGCAGCGTAGACCGACAGGGCCCCTACGAGCAGTACTTC	CASSVDRQGPYEQYF	TRBJ2-7	TRBV9	TRBD1	NA
TGTGCCAGCAGCAGGGGGGACAGGTCAGCGCCGTACTTC	CASSRGDRSAPYF	TRBJ2-5	TRBV11-1	TRBD1	NA
TGTGCCAGCAGTTATCGACAGGGCGGTTCACCCCTCCACTTT	CASSYRQGGSPLHF	TRBJ1-6	TRBV6-5	TRBD1	NA
TGCGCCAGTTATCGGACTAGCGGGGCCGGGGAGCTGTTTTTT	CASYRTSGAGELFF	TRBJ2-2	TRBV5-1	TRBD2	NA
TGTGCCAGCAGCGTCGACCCCGTAACGGCTAGCCAGTTCTTC	CASSVDPVTASQFF	TRBJ2-1	TRBV9	NA	NA
TGTGCCTCCGGACTAGCGGGGGACACAGATACGCAGTATTTT	CASGLAGDTDTQYF	TRBJ2-3	TRBV10-3	TRBD2	few
TGTGCCAGCAGCCTCCGGGACAGAATCTCCTACGAGCAGTACTTC	CASSLRDRISYEQYF	TRBJ2-7	TRBV7-8	TRBD1	once
TGTGCCTGGAGTGTACTAGCGGGAGGGCCGGGGCTCGAGCAGTACTTC	CAWSVLAGGPGLEQYF	TRBJ2-7	TRBV30	TRBD2	once
TGTGCCAGCTCCCTAACTAGCGGGAGGTTATCGGTTGAGCAGTTCTTC	CASSLTSGRLSVEQFF	TRBJ2-1	TRBV18	TRBD2	once
TGTGCCAGCAGCCTGCAAACTGCGAGCTCTGGAAACACCATATATTTT	CASSLQTASSGNTIYF	TRBJ1-3	TRBV3-1/TRBV3-2	NA	NA
TGTGCCAGCATCGCTCTTGGGACAGGGGTCTCCTACGAGCAGTACTTC	CASIALGTGVSYEQYF	TRBJ2-7	TRBV2	TRBD1	NA
TGTGCCAGCAGTTTAGGTAGGGGGCAAGGCTACACCTTC	CASSLGRGQGYTF	TRBJ1-2	TRBV12-3/TRBV12-4	TRBD1	NA
TGTGCCAGCAGCTTGCGGGGTTTCTCCTACGAGCAGTACTTC	CASSLRGFSYEQYF	TRBJ2-7	TRBV5-4	NA	NA
TGTGCCAGCAGCTTAGCTGAAGGGGGATTACCCCTCCACTTT	CASSLAEGGLPLHF	TRBJ1-6	TRBV7-2	NA	NA
TGCGCCAGCAGCTTGGGACAGGGGAACGAGCAGTACTTC	CASSLGQGNEQYF	TRBJ2-7	TRBV5-1	TRBD1	NA
TGTGCCAGCAGTGGGCCGAACTCTGGAAACACCATATATTTT	CASSGPNSGNTIYF	TRBJ1-3	TRBV2	NA	NA
TGTGCTAGCAGCTTAGCGACTAGCGGGTCGAACACCGGGGAGCTGTTTTTT	CASSLATSGSNTGELFF	TRBJ2-2	TRBV7-7	TRBD2	NA
TGTGCCAGTAAACCACCGGGACAGGGGGTCCACGAGCAGTACTTC	CASKPPGQGVHEQYF	TRBJ2-7	TRBV2	TRBD1	NA
TGTGCCAGCAGCTTTGGGCTCTCAGGGGGAATGGGGGAGACCCAGTACTTC	CASSFGLSGGMGETQYF	TRBJ2-5	TRBV5-5	TRBD1	NA
TGTGCCAGCATCCAAGTCCGGGACAACTACAATGAGCAGTTCTTC	CASIQVRDNYNEQFF	TRBJ2-1	TRBV5-8	NA	NA
TGTGCCAGTAGTATACAGGAGGCGAACACTGAAGCTTTCTTT	CASSIQEANTEAFF	TRBJ1-1	TRBV19	NA	NA
TGTGCCAGCAGTTTACTAAGATACAATGAGCAGTTCTTC	CASSLLRYNEQFF	TRBJ2-1	TRBV12-3/TRBV12-4	NA	few
TGTGCCAGCAGTGAAGCTAGCGGGAGAGGGAACACCGGGGAGCTGTTTTTT	CASSEASGRGNTGELFF	TRBJ2-2	TRBV2	TRBD2	NA
TGTGCCACCCGACTCGGGACATCCACCGGGGAGCTGTTTTTT	CATRLGTSTGELFF	TRBJ2-2	TRBV10-3	NA	NA
TGTGCCAGCTCACCAAGGACAGGCCAGAACACTGAAGCTTTCTTT	CASSPRTGQNTEAFF	TRBJ1-1	TRBV18	TRBD1	NA
TGTGCCAGCAGTCTCTGGGGGCGGTACAATGAGCAGTTCTTC	CASSLWGRYNEQFF	TRBJ2-1	TRBV7-9	NA	NA
TGTGCCAGCAGTATCGGAGGGGGCGCCTACAATGAGCAGTTCTTC	CASSIGGGAYNEQFF	TRBJ2-1	TRBV5-4	NA	NA
TGTGCCAGCAGTCCACACAACCCCGGCGGGACCGGGGAGCTGTTTTTT	CASSPHNPGGTGELFF	TRBJ2-2	TRBV28	NA	few
TGTGCCAGCAGCTTAGATAACTCCAGGGTATTT	CASSLDNSRVF	TRBJ2-3	TRBV11-2	NA	NA
TGTGCCAGCTCACCACCGGCTAGCGGCTACAATGAGCAGTTCTTC	CASSPPASGYNEQFF	TRBJ2-1	TRBV18	TRBD2	NA
TGTGCCAGCAGCTTAGAATGGATTAGCGTTACGAACACCGGGGAGCTGTTTTTT	CASSLEWISVTNTGELFF	TRBJ2-2	TRBV7-2	NA	NA
TGTGCCAGCAGAAGGCTAGCCTCTGGGGCCAACGTCCTGACTTTC	CASRRLASGANVLTF	TRBJ2-6	TRBV2	NA	NA
TGTGCCAGCAGTGTACGTCTAGCGAACTACAATGAGCAGTTCTTC	CASSVRLANYNEQFF	TRBJ2-1	TRBV6-4	NA	NA
TGTGCCAGCAGTTTGGGGGCAGGGCAACCTTATAGCAATCAGCCCCAGCATTTT	CASSLGAGQPYSNQPQHF	TRBJ1-5	TRBV27	NA	NA
TGTGCCAGTAGTATTAGCCGCCACTCTGGAAACACCATATATTTT	CASSISRHSGNTIYF	TRBJ1-3	TRBV19	NA	NA
TGTGCCACCTCGCCTAGCGGGGGTGGGGCCCAGTACTTC	CATSPSGGGAQYF	TRBJ2-5	TRBV7-8	TRBD2	once
TGTGCCAGTGATAGCGGGGGGGCCCGGGAGCAGTACTTC	CASDSGGAREQYF	TRBJ2-7	TRBV2	TRBD2	NA
TGTGCCAGCAGCCAAGATAGTCCGGGACTAGCGGGACTTTTCCAGGAGACCCAGTACTTC	CASSQDSPGLAGLFQETQYF	TRBJ2-5	TRBV3-1/TRBV3-2	TRBD2	once
TGTGCCAGCAGCTTGTTGGACAGGGTCCGTGAAAAACTGTTTTTT	CASSLLDRVREKLFF	TRBJ1-4	TRBV7-8	TRBD1	NA
TGTGCCAGCAGTTTAGTTCGGTATGGCTACACCTTC	CASSLVRYGYTF	TRBJ1-2	TRBV28	NA	NA
TGTGCCACCAGCAGGGGCGGGGGGAGACAAGAGACCCAGTACTTC	CATSRGGGRQETQYF	TRBJ2-5	TRBV15	TRBD2	NA
TGTGCCAGCAGTTTATCGGGTTACGAGCAGTACTTC	CASSLSGYEQYF	TRBJ2-7	TRBV28	NA	NA
TGTGCCTGGGACAGGGGACCTAATGAAAAACTGTTTTTT	CAWDRGPNEKLFF	TRBJ1-4	TRBV30	TRBD1	NA
TGTGCCAGCAGCTCCCGGGACAACTCCTACGAGCAGTACTTC	CASSSRDNSYEQYF	TRBJ2-7	TRBV7-8	NA	NA
TGCAGCGTTGGCCGTACCGGCGGGGCTTTCTTT	CSVGRTGGAFF	TRBJ1-1	TRBV29-1	NA	NA
TGTGCCAGCAGTACGCGGGGTCCCGGGGGGACCAAAAACATTCAGTACTTC	CASSTRGPGGTKNIQYF	TRBJ2-4	TRBV28	TRBD2	NA
TGTGCCAGCAGCGCCCAACCGGGGGGCGCGGGTGGGACTAGCTATGGCTACACCTTC	CASSAQPGGAGGTSYGYTF	TRBJ1-2	TRBV9	NA	once